This entry lists 31 T cell receptor beta chains sequenced from one sample in a study of blood T cell repertoires in COVID-19. The data were produced by immunoSEQ multiplex PCR, yet TCRdb's version contains in-frame clones alone and is incomplete. The data contain 250,000 to 350,000 clones, approximately 92% of them singletons. The sample taken for sequencing was PBMCs or T cells enriched from blood (not recorded which). The receptors were sampled from a woman aged 25-40 years who had recovered from COVID-19.

This clone was counted once. V is TRBV4-1 and J is TRBJ2-1; 8 bases are a match to TRBD1. Germline V CDR1 and CDR2: MGHRA, YSYEKL. The CDR3 totals 15 residues. The trim removed 5 bases at V and 0 bases at J, leaving 3 bases unmatched. CDR3 region: CASSYGQGSYNEQFF. The CDR3 coding sequence is TGCGCCAGCAGCTACGGACAGGGCTCCTACAATGAGCAGTTCTTC.

This sequence joins TRBV28 and TRBJ2-7, with 10 bases that match TRBD2. The germline V gene encodes CDR1 MDHEN and CDR2 SYDVKM. The CDR3 totals 14 residues. The V segment lost 7 bases and the J segment 6 bases; nucleotides outside the gene matches: 9. The CDR3 sequence: CASTAAGGPFEQYF. The CDR3 DNA reads as TGTGCCAGCACCGCAGCGGGAGGGCCTTTCGAGCAGTACTTC.

The rearrangement links TRBV7-2 to TRBJ2-7; the match to TRBD1 covers 8 bases. CDR3 length equals 15 residues. The J segment lost 6 bases and the V segment lost 6 bases, leaving 13 bases of the junction unmatched. CDR1 is SGHTA and CDR2 is FQGNSA in the germline V gene. In DNA, the CDR3 is TGTGCCAGCAGTCGCGGACAGGGTGAATATAGCGAGCAGTACTTC. Protein product: CASSRGQGEYSEQYF.

This chain joins TRBV5-1 and TRBJ2-1; D is undetermined. CDR3 length: 15 amino acids. V lost 4 bases and J lost 0, with 11 bases in between. Germline V gives CDR1 SGHRS, CDR2 YFSETQ. Here the CDR3 reads CASSGTPSSYNEQFF. The DNA of the CDR3 is TGCGCCAGCAGCGGAACTCCTAGCTCCTACAATGAGCAGTTCTTC.

This clone was recorded once. This chain connects TRBV18 to TRBJ2-7, with TRBD1 matching 11 bases. The CDR3 has 15 residues. The V and J ends lost 3 bases and 3 bases, in that order; junction bases with no gene match: 4. Germline CDR1 reads KGHSH; CDR2 reads LQKENI. This CDR3 reads CASSPGQGDHYEQYF. CDR3 coding DNA: TGTGCCAGCTCACCGGGACAGGGGGACCACTACGAGCAGTACTTC.

This chain joins TRBV28 and TRBJ1-5, with D maybe TRBD1 (6 bases). Deletions cut 3 bases from V and 7 bases from J, with 16 bases between. Germline assignment: CDR1 MDHEN and CDR2 SYDVKM. The CDR3 consists of 15 residues. The CDR3, as DNA: TGTGCCAGCAGTTTGGCGACAGGCAGGGAGCAGCCCCAGCATTTT. It translates to CASSLATGREQPQHF.

V is TRBV7-9 and J is TRBJ1-2; D is unresolved. The germline V gene encodes CDR1 SEHNR and CDR2 FQNEAQ (reference sequence). This CDR3 region has 16 residues. Trimming removed 2 bases at V and 4 bases at J, with 17 bases between. CDR3 sequence reads: CASSLSMVADAYGYTF. For the CDR3, the DNA is TGTGCCAGCAGCTTATCGATGGTGGCGGATGCCTATGGCTACACCTTC.

The chain has TRBV11-3 and TRBJ1-1; D perhaps matches TRBD1 (5 bases). The V end lost 5 bases, the J end lost 0 bases, and 10 bases lay between the germline ends. CDR1 is SGHNT, CDR2 YENEEA, per germline. The CDR3 is 14 residues long. The DNA for the CDR3 is TGTGCCAGCAGCGGGGGGAGTCTGAACACTGAAGCTTTCTTT. Protein: CASSGGSLNTEAFF.

This sequence joins TRBV9 and TRBJ2-3; 11 bases are shared with TRBD2. V lost 0 bases, J lost 2 bases, and 2 bases stayed unmatched. CDR1 is SGDLS, CDR2 YYNGEE, per germline. CDR3 length equals 16 residues. The CDR3 here is CASSVGLAGFTDTQYF. CDR3 DNA sequence: TGTGCCAGCAGCGTAGGACTAGCGGGATTCACAGATACGCAGTATTTT.

This clone was counted a single time. This chain links TRBV25-1 with TRBJ2-3; 7 bases fit TRBD2. Germline lookup yields CDR1 MGHDK and CDR2 SYGVNS. The CDR3 contains 17 residues. V lost 3 bases to trimming and J lost 1 base; unmatched junction nucleotides: 10. Here the CDR3 reads CASSEALGGIGTDTQYF. The DNA of the CDR3 is TGTGCCAGCAGTGAGGCGCTCGGGGGGATTGGCACAGATACGCAGTATTTT.

The chain joins TRBV6-5 to TRBJ2-7, with 11 bases matching TRBD2. The J segment lost 0 bases and the V segment lost 4 bases, leaving 2 bases of the junction unmatched. The CDR3 sequence is 15 residues long. CDR1 and CDR2 (germline): MNHEY, SVGAGI. The CDR3 spells CASSLGTSGSYEQYF. CDR3 sequence (DNA): TGTGCCAGCAGTTTAGGGACTAGCGGCTCCTACGAGCAGTACTTC.

J is TRBJ2-7 and V is TRBV4-2; TRBD2 matches at 9 bases. V dropped 0 bases and J dropped 4; count of bases not matched to a gene: 4. Germline lookup yields CDR1 LGHNA and CDR2 YNFKEQ. The CDR3 consists of 15 residues. CDR3 loop: CASSQEGSGGYEQYF. CDR3 DNA: TGTGCCAGCAGCCAAGAGGGTAGCGGGGGTTACGAGCAGTACTTC.

The CDR3 sequence: CASSPVGGQAEKLFF. The CDR3 DNA reads TGTGCCAGCTCACCCGTGGGGGGGCAGGCAGAAAAACTGTTTTTT. The chain carries TRBV18 and TRBJ1-4; tentative D call: TRBD1 (6 bases). Trimming pared 3 bases from V and 8 bases from J, leaving 16 bases between. Germline V CDR1 and CDR2: KGHSH, LQKENI. This CDR3 spans 15 amino acids.

The chain links TRBV4-1 to TRBJ1-1; 11 positions match TRBD1. Germline CDR1 and CDR2: MGHRA and YSYEKL. There are 16 residues in the CDR3. Trimming took 6 bases from V and 4 from J; bases not matched to a gene: 10. The CDR3 spells CASRLGQGARGTEAFF. Written as DNA, the CDR3 is TGCGCCAGCAGACTAGGACAGGGGGCGAGGGGCACTGAAGCTTTCTTT.

The chain is built from TRBV5-5 and TRBJ1-1, with TRBD1 identical over 7 bases. The CDR3 is 15 residues long. Germline trimming cut 5 bases from V and 0 bases from J; bases unmatched to any gene: 7. Germline V gene lookup returns CDR1 SGHKS and CDR2 YYEKEE (reference sequence). The CDR3 sequence is CASRPTTGLNTEAFF. The CDR3 region has the DNA TGTGCCAGCAGGCCTACGACAGGGTTGAACACTGAAGCTTTCTTT. The whole variable domain, filled in from reference TRBV5-5 and TRBJ1-1, reads DAGVTQSPTHLIKTRGQQVTLRCSPISGHKSVSWYQQVLGQGPQFIFQYYEKEERGRGNFPDRFSARQFPNYSSELNVNALLLGDSALYLCASRPTTGLNTEAFFGQGTRLTVV.

The count of this clone is one. The chain uses TRBV29-1 and TRBJ2-3, with 10 nucleotides matching TRBD2. The CDR3 has 14 residues. Germline V gene sequence: CDR1 SQVTM, CDR2 ANQGSEA. The junction had 7 bases not matched to a gene; V was cut back by 7 bases and J by 3 bases. As DNA, the CDR3 is TGCAGCGCGCGACTAGCGGGTTTTACAGATACGCAGTATTTT. Its translation is CSARLAGFTDTQYF.

This clone appeared once. The chain has TRBV7-8 and TRBJ2-7, with D unclear. The CDR3 runs to 15 residues. CDR1 and CDR2 from the germline V gene are SGHVS and FQNEAQ. V shed 5 bases and J shed 4 bases, with 18 bases lying between them. The chain's CDR3 is CASSPTARIIYEQYF. DNA for the CDR3: TGTGCCAGCAGCCCAACCGCTAGGATAATTTACGAGCAGTACTTC.

The chain uses TRBV28 and TRBJ2-7; 9 bases align to TRBD2. Germline values: CDR1 MDHEN, CDR2 SYDVKM. The J segment lost 2 bases and the V segment lost 7 bases, leaving 9 bases of the junction unmatched. This CDR3 is built from 15 residues. The CDR3 coding sequence is TGTGCCAGCACGCGGGGGGGATCCACCACCTACGAGCAGTACTTC. Amino acids: CASTRGGSTTYEQYF.

The sample holds one count of this clone. V gene TRBV28 combines with J gene TRBJ1-5; 7 bases agree with TRBD1. V lost 5 bases, J lost 4 bases, and 5 bases stayed unmatched. Per the germline V gene, CDR1 is MDHEN and CDR2 is SYDVKM. The CDR3 is made up of 14 amino acids. The chain's CDR3 is CASSPLQGNQPQHF. DNA of the CDR3: TGTGCCAGCAGTCCTTTACAGGGGAATCAGCCCCAGCATTTT.

This clone has just a few counts. The chain recombines TRBV25-1 with TRBJ1-4, with D maybe TRBD1 (5 bases). The CDR3 consists of 14 residues. V was shortened by 3 bases and J by 8 bases, with 13 bases between the two germline ends. Germline V gene lookup returns CDR1 MGHDK and CDR2 SYGVNS. The CDR3 DNA reads as TGTGCCAGCAGTGACCCTCAGGGTGGCGAAAAACTGTTTTTT. Translation: CASSDPQGGEKLFF.

The V gene is TRBV4-1, the J gene TRBJ2-7, with D tentatively TRBD2 (6 bases). Germline values: CDR1 MGHRA, CDR2 YSYEKL. This CDR3 comprises 15 residues. The V gene lost 1 base and the J gene lost 4 bases, with 14 bases spanning the gap. The CDR3 protein is CASSQVVADRYEQYF. CDR3 DNA sequence: TGCGCCAGCAGCCAAGTGGTAGCGGACCGGTACGAGCAGTACTTC.

The genes are TRBV9 and TRBJ2-5, with D maybe TRBD1 (6 bases). Between the trimmed V and J ends, which lost 3 bases and 5 bases, there was a span of 14 bases. The length of the CDR3 is 14 residues. Germline V lookup: CDR1 SGDLS, CDR2 YYNGEE. The CDR3 protein is CASSGNRESETQYF. The CDR3 DNA follows: TGTGCCAGCAGCGGAAACAGGGAATCGGAGACCCAGTACTTC.

The chain recombines TRBV7-8 with TRBJ2-4; D might be TRBD1 (5 bases). The CDR3 consists of 15 residues. Germline CDR1 and CDR2: SGHVS and FQNEAQ. The germline V and J ends were trimmed by 1 base and 1 base, with 8 bases remaining between them. CDR3 nucleotide sequence: TGTGCCAGCAGCTTAGTATCAGGGGCCAAAAACATTCAGTACTTC. This encodes CASSLVSGAKNIQYF.

This clone has a handful of counts. This chain links TRBV5-5 with TRBJ2-1; 14 positions match TRBD2. The CDR3 is made up of 15 amino acids. CDR1 and CDR2 (germline): SGHKS, YYEKEE (reference sequence). V shed 0 bases, J shed 13 bases, and the junction held 6 bases outside the gene matches. CDR3 sequence: CASSLGGLAGDYQFF. The DNA of the CDR3 is TGTGCCAGCAGCTTGGGGGGACTAGCGGGAGATTATCAGTTCTTC. Drawing the rest from reference TRBV5-5 and TRBJ2-1, the complete variable domain is DAGVTQSPTHLIKTRGQQVTLRCSPISGHKSVSWYQQVLGQGPQFIFQYYEKEERGRGNFPDRFSARQFPNYSSELNVNALLLGDSALYLCASSLGGLAGDYQFFGPGTRLTVL.

The chain couples TRBV27 to TRBJ2-2, with TRBD2 matching over 10 bases. CDR3 length: 14 amino acids. The ends lost 4 bases at V and 7 bases at J; junction bases unmatched: 3. Germline CDR1 reads MNHEY; CDR2 reads SMNVEV (reference sequence). CDR3 amino acids: CASSSQRGGGELFF. CDR3 nucleotides: TGTGCCAGCAGTTCACAGCGGGGGGGCGGGGAGCTGTTTTTT.

To note about this clone: Distinct nucleotide sequences in the sample also encode this CDR3. The chain recombines TRBV18 with TRBJ2-7; the match to TRBD1 covers 9 bases. Germline V gene sequence: CDR1 KGHSH, CDR2 LQKENI. The ends lost 1 base at V and 4 bases at J; junction bases unmatched: 2. There are 14 residues in the CDR3. The CDR3, as DNA: TGTGCCAGCTCACCACGACAGGGGGTTTACGAGCAGTACTTC. Its translation: CASSPRQGVYEQYF.

The genes are TRBV11-2 and TRBJ1-2; no definite D call. The V end lost 5 bases, the J end lost 3 bases, and 13 bases lay between the germline ends. The CDR3 loop spans 14 amino acids. Germline loops: CDR1 SGHAT, CDR2 FQNNGV. DNA for the CDR3: TGTGCCAGCAGCCCTATGCGGCGGGACTATGGCTACACCTTC. It is translated as CASSPMRRDYGYTF.

The genes are TRBV7-9 and TRBJ1-2, with TRBD1 identical over 9 bases. V trimming: 4 bases; J trimming: 4 bases; junction bases outside the gene matches: 13. Per germline, CDR1 SEHNR and CDR2 FQNEAQ (reference sequence). The CDR3 is 17 residues long. The CDR3 DNA is TGTGCCAGCAGCTCCCGACAGGGGGGCAAAGTCAGCTATGGCTACACCTTC. Translation: CASSSRQGGKVSYGYTF.

This clone was recorded once. This chain uses TRBV14 with TRBJ2-7; D possibly corresponds to TRBD2 (6 bases). V lost 1 base and J lost 3, with 19 bases in between. Germline V gene data show CDR1 as SGHDN and CDR2 as FVKESK. This CDR3 has 17 amino acids. The CDR3 DNA is TGTGCCAGCAGCCAAGGGGTATGGGGGGTCACTCACTACGAGCAGTACTTC. Protein sequence: CASSQGVWGVTHYEQYF.

The rearrangement joins TRBV11-2 to TRBJ2-3; 7 nucleotides align to TRBD2. The V and J ends lost 0 bases and 6 bases, in that order; junction bases with no gene match: 9. Germline CDR1 SGHAT, CDR2 FQNNGV. CDR3 length equals 16 residues. CDR3 loop: CASSLDRGTSDDTQYF. The CDR3 DNA reads TGTGCCAGCAGCTTAGATAGGGGCACTAGCGATGATACGCAGTATTTT.

This rearrangement joins TRBV28 to TRBJ1-1; 7 nucleotides match TRBD1. Germline CDR1 is MDHEN and CDR2 is SYDVKM. The ends lost 7 bases at V and 3 bases at J; junction bases unmatched: 2. The CDR3 is made up of 12 amino acids. CDR3 DNA: TGTGCCAGCAATACAGGGGACACTGAAGCTTTCTTT. This translates into CASNTGDTEAFF.